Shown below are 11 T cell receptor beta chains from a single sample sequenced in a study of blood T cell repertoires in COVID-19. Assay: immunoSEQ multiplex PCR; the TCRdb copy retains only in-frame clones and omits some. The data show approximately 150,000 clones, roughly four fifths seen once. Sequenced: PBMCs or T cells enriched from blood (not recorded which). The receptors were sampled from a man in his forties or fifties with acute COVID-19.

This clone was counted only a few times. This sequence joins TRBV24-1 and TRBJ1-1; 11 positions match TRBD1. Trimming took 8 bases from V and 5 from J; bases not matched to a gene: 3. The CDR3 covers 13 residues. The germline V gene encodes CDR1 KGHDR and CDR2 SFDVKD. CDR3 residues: CATKDRGRTEAFF. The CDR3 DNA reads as TGTGCCACCAAGGACAGGGGGCGGACTGAAGCTTTCTTT.

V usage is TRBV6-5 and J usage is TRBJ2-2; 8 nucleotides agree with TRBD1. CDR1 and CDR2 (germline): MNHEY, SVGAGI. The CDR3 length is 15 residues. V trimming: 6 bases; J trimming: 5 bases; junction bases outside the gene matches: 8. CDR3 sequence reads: CASRETGAGTGELFF. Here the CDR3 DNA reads TGTGCCAGCAGGGAGACAGGGGCCGGAACCGGGGAGCTGTTTTTT.

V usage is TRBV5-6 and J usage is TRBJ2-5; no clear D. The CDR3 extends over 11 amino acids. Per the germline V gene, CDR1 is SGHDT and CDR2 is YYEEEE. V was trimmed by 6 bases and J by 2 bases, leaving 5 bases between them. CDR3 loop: CASIQQETQYF. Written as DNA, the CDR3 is TGTGCCAGCATTCAACAAGAGACCCAGTACTTC.

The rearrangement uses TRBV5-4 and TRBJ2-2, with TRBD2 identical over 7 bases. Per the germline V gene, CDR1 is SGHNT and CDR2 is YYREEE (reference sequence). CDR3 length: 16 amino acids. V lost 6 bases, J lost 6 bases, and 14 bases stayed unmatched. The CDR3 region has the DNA TGTGCCAGCACTCCCAGGGCGGGAGTCCCCCCCGGGGAGCTGTTTTTT. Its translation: CASTPRAGVPPGELFF. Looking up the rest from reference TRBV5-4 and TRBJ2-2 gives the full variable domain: ETGVTQSPTHLIKTRGQQVTLRCSSQSGHNTVSWYQQALGQGPQFIFQYYREEENGRGNFPPRFSGLQFPNYSSELNVNALELDDSALYLCASTPRAGVPPGELFFGEGSRLTVL.

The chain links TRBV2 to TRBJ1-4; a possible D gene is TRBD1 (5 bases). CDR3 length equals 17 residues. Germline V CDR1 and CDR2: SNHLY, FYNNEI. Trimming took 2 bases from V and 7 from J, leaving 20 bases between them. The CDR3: CASSELLGPRGGEKLFF. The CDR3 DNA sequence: TGTGCCAGCAGTGAATTATTGGGGCCCCGGGGAGGTGAAAAACTGTTTTTT. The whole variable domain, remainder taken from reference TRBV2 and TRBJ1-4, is EPEVTQTPSHQVTQMGQEVILRCVPISNHLYFYWYRQILGQKVEFLVSFYNNEISEKSEIFDDQFSVERPDGSNFTLKIRSTKLEDSAMYFCASSELLGPRGGEKLFFGSGTQLSVL.

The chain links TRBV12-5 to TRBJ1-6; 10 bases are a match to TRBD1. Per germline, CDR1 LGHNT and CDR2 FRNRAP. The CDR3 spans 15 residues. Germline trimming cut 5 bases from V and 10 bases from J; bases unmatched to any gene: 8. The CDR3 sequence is CASGPQGTGESPLHF. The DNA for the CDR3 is TGTGCTAGTGGTCCCCAGGGGACAGGGGAATCACCCCTCCACTTT.

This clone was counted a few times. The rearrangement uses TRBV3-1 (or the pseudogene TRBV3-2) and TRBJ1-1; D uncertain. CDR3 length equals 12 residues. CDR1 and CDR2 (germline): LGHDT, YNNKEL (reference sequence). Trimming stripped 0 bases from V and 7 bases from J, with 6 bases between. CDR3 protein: CASSQDLNEAFF. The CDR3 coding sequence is TGTGCCAGCAGCCAAGATCTAAATGAAGCTTTCTTT.

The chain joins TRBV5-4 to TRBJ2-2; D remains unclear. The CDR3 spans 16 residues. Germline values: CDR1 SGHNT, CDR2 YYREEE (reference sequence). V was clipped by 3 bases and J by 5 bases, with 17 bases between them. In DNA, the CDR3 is TGTGCCAGCAGCTCGTCTGCCACTGGAGCTACCGGGGAGCTGTTTTTT. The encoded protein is CASSSSATGATGELFF.

The CDR3, as DNA: TGTGCCAGCAGCCCTGGTAGGGGCTCTAGCACAGATACGCAGTATTTT. Encoded protein: CASSPGRGSSTDTQYF. The chain combines TRBV11-2 with TRBJ2-3, with D possibly being TRBD1 (5 bases). Per germline, CDR1 SGHAT and CDR2 FQNNGV. The CDR3 is 16 amino acids. The ends were cut back, 5 bases at V and 0 bases at J, with 15 bases in the middle.

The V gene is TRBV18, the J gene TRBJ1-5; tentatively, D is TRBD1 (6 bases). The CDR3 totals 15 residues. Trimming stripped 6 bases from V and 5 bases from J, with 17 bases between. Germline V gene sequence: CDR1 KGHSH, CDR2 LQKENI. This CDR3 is CASSPQSGDDQPQHF. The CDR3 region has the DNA TGTGCCAGCTCCCCTCAATCAGGGGATGATCAGCCCCAGCATTTT.

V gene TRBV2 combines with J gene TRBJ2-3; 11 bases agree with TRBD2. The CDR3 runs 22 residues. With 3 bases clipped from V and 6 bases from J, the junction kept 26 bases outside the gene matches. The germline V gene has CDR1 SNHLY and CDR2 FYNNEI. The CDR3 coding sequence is TGTGCCAGCAGTGATATTATCCGGCTGGTAGCGGGGGGGCCTATGTACGAGGATACGCAGTATTTT. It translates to CASSDIIRLVAGGPMYEDTQYF.